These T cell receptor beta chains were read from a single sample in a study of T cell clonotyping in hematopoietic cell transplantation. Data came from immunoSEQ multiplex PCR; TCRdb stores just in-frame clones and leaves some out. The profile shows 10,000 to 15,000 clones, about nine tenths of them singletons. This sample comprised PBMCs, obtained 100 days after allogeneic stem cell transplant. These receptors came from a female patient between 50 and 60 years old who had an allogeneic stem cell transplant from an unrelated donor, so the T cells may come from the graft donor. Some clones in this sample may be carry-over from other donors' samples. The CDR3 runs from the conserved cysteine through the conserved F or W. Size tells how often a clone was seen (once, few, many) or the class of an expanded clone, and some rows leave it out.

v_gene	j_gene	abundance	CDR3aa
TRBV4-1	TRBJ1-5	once	CASSRSTGYNQPQHF
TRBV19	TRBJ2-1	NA	CASSMAHVAGLNEQFF
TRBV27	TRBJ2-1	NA	CASSFWRPEKYNEQFF
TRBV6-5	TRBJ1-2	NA	CASSPGFYGYTF
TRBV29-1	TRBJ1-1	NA	CSVASINTEAFF
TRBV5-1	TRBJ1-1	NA	CASSLAGGGTEAFF
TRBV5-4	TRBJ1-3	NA	CASSLGQTGNTIYF
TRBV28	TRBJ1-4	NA	CASTPGGPNEKLFF
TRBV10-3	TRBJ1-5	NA	CAISEGDQPQHF
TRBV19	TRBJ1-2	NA	CASSIGTGSRYGYTF
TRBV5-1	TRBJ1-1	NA	CASSFNKVDTEAFF
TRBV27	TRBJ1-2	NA	CASSLTRDQGGYTF
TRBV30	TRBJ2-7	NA	CAWSVLSAGGFYEQYF
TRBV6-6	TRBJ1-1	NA	CASSYSGQGATEAFF
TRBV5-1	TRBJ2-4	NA	CASSFVQGGDIQYF
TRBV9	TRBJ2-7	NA	CASSVGTQSPYQDAYREQYF
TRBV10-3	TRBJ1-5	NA	CAISKDSTFSNQPQHF
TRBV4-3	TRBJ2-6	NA	CASSQDAGGVAGANVLTF
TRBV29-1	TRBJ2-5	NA	CSVTLDHLRWRTQYF
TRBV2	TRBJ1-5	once	CASRLPGRANQPQHF
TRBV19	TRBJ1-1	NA	CASIPPGNTEAFF
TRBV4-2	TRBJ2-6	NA	CASSQWTLYSGANVLTF
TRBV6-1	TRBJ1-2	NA	CASSEMDRGGYTF
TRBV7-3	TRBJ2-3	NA	CASSLAGGPTDTQYF